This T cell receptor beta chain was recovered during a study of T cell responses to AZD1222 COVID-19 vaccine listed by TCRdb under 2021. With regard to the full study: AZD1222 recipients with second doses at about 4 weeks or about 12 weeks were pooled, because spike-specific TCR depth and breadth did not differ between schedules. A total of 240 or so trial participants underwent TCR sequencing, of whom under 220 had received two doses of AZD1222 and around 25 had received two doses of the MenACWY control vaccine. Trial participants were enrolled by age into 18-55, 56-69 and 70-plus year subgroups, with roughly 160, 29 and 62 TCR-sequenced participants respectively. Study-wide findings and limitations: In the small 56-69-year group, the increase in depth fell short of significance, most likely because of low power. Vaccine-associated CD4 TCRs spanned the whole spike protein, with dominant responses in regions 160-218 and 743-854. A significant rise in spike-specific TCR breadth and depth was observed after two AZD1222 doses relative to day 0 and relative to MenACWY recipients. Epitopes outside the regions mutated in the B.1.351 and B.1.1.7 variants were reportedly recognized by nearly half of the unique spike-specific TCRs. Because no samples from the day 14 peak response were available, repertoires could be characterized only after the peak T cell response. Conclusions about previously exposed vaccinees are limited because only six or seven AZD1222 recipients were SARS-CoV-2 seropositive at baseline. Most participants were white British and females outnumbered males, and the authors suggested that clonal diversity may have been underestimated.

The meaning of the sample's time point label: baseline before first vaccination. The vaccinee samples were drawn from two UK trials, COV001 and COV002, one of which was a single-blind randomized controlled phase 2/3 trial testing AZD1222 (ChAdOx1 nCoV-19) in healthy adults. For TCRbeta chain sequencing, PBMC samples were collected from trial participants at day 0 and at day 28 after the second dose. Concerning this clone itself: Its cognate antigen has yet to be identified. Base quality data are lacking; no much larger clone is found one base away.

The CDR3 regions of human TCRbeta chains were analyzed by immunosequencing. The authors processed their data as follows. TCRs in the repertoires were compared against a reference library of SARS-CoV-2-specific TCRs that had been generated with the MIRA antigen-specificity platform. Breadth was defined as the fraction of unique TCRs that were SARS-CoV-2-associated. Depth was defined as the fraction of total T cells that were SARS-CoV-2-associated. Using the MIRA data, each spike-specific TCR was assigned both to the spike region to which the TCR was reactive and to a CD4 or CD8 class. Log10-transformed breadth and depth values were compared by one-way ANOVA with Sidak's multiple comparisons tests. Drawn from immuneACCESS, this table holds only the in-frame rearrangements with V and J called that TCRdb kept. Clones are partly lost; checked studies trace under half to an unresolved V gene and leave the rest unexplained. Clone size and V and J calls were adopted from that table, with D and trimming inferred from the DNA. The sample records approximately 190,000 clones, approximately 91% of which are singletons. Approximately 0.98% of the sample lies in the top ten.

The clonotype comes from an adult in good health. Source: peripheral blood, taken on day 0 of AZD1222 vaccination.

The CDR3 has the sequence CASSGYSGPTDTQYF. The nucleotide sequence is given as TGTGCCAGCAGCGGATATAGCGGACCCACAGATACGCAGTATTTT. The V gene is TRBV9 and the J gene is TRBJ2-3; the D region possibly corresponds to TRBD2 (6 bases align). The germline V gene gives CDR1 as SGDLS and CDR2 as YYNGEE. A distance of 13 bases separates the germline ends of V and J, which lose 3 bases and 2 bases respectively. Spanning cysteine to phenylalanine, the CDR3 consists of 15 amino acids. Of the read, only the CDR3 DNA is kept; its 45 bases are in frame from base 1.